The rows below give T cell receptor beta chains drawn from one sample of a study of T-cell reconstitution after alpha-beta-depleted transplantation in children. TCRdb itself ran the PCR reads through MiXCR, one entry per CDR3 protein. Counted here are over 450,000 distinct CDR3 sequences, roughly a tenth occurring once; the ten biggest clones make up 2%. Material: PBMCs, obtained before TCRalphabeta/CD19-depleted stem cell transplant. The receptor source for this set is a child under 10 years old with inherited bone marrow failure, due to receive a stem cell transplant. Both conserved end residues are part of each CDR3. Fields, in order: V gene, J gene, clone size, D gene, CDR3 DNA, CDR3 protein. D genes are given only for firm matches. Size is omitted from some rows. Given values are once, few, many or a class for expanded clones.

>TRBV20-1|TRBJ2-3|few|NA
TGCAGTGCTAGAGAGGGGGTGGGAACAGATACGCAGTATTTT
CSAREGVGTDTQYF
>TRBV20-1|TRBJ1-2|many|NA
TGCAGTGCTAGTTGGGGAGACGGCTACACCTTC
CSASWGDGYTF
>TRBV27|TRBJ1-1|few|TRBD1
TGTGCCAGCAGTCCACGACAGGGGAACACTGAAGCTTTCTTT
CASSPRQGNTEAFF
>TRBV28|TRBJ2-1|many|NA
TGTGCCAGCAATATGACCCCCCTCTCCTACAATGAGCAGTTCTTC
CASNMTPLSYNEQFF
>TRBV4-3|TRBJ2-7|many|TRBD2
TGCGCCAGCAGCCAAGATGGATGGGGCGGGGGGGTCTCCTACGAGCAGTACTTC
CASSQDGWGGGVSYEQYF
>TRBV6-2/TRBV6-3|TRBJ2-2|many|NA
TGTGCCAGCAGCGATCCGGGACTGGTTACCGGGGAGCTGTTTTTT
CASSDPGLVTGELFF
>TRBV2|TRBJ2-3|NA|NA
TGTGCCAGCAGTGAAGTCTACGGCACAGATACGCAGTATTTT
CASSEVYGTDTQYF
>TRBV7-2|TRBJ2-2|many|TRBD1
TGTGCCAGCAGCTTAGTTCCCGGGACAGGGGCCGGGGAGCTGTTTTTT
CASSLVPGTGAGELFF
>TRBV11-2|TRBJ2-1|NA|NA
TGTGCCAGCGGATCTAAGCGGTCCTACAATGAGCAGTTCTTC
CASGSKRSYNEQFF
>TRBV30|TRBJ2-2|many|NA
TGTGCCTGGAGACTCGGCGGCCGTAGCACCGGGGAGCTGTTTTTT
CAWRLGGRSTGELFF
>TRBV21-1|TRBJ1-5|many|NA
TGTGCCAGCAGCAGGACAGGCTTCCGTAGCAATCAGCCCCAGCATTTT
CASSRTGFRSNQPQHF
>TRBV5-1|TRBJ2-1|NA|NA
TGCGCCAGCAGCTTTACCCCCGGGGGTTATAATGAGCAGTTCTTC
CASSFTPGGYNEQFF
>TRBV30|TRBJ2-5|NA|TRBD2
TGTGCCTGGAGGAAACGGGGGGGTGGGGAGACCCAGTACTTC
CAWRKRGGGETQYF
>TRBV5-6|TRBJ2-7|many|TRBD2
TGTGCCAGCAGCTTCGGATCGGGAGGGCCGGGCGAGCAGTACTTC
CASSFGSGGPGEQYF
>TRBV28|TRBJ2-7|many|TRBD1
TGTGCCAGCAGTTTAATAGGGGACAGGGCCTTTTACGAGCAGTACTTC
CASSLIGDRAFYEQYF
>TRBV25-1|TRBJ2-3|many|TRBD2
TGTGCCAGCAGTGCTCTAGCGGATAGCACAGATACGCAGTATTTT
CASSALADSTDTQYF
>TRBV4-3|TRBJ2-1|many|TRBD2
TGCGCCAGCAGCCAAGGACTAGCGGAGGACAATGAGCAGTTCTTC
CASSQGLAEDNEQFF
>TRBV7-2|TRBJ1-1|many|NA
TGTGCCAGCAGCTTAGTTCGGGGTCCCGAAGCTTTCTTT
CASSLVRGPEAFF
>TRBV20-1|TRBJ2-7|NA|TRBD2
TGCAGTGCCCGGGGACTAGCGGACCCCTACGAGCAGTACTTC
CSARGLADPYEQYF
>TRBV10-3|TRBJ2-3|many|NA
TGTGCCACTTGGGACTTGCCGGGTTCAGATACGCAGTATTTT
CATWDLPGSDTQYF
>TRBV3-1|TRBJ2-1|many|TRBD2
TGTGCCAGCAGCCAAGTCAGCGGGAGGGGCAATGAGCAGTTCTTC
CASSQVSGRGNEQFF
>TRBV29-1|TRBJ2-1|many|NA
TGCAGCGTTTCGAGCGGGCCGGGTAATGAGCAGTTCTTC
CSVSSGPGNEQFF
>TRBV4-1|TRBJ2-1|many|TRBD2
TGCGCCAGCAGCCCCCGGGAGGGGAGGGGTGAGCAGTTCTTC
CASSPREGRGEQFF